These 28 T cell receptor beta chains originate from one sample sequenced in a study of T cell responses to AZD1222 COVID-19 vaccine. Produced via immunoSEQ multiplex PCR; TCRdb's table is partial and in-frame only. The table records some 180,000 clones, 92% of them present only once. This specimen was peripheral blood, taken on day 0 of AZD1222 vaccination. The origin of the receptors is an adult in good health.

The gene calls are TRBV5-4 and TRBJ1-1; D call uncertain. The CDR3 length is 13 residues. Germline V gene sequence: CDR1 SGHNT, CDR2 YYREEE (reference sequence). Trimming took 2 bases from V and 5 from J, leaving 10 bases between them. Here the CDR3 reads CASSLPTRTEAFF. CDR3 coding DNA: TGTGCCAGCAGCTTACCGACGAGGACTGAAGCTTTCTTT.

The chain links TRBV20-1 to TRBJ1-1, with no clear D. The V end was cut by 3 bases, the J end by 0 bases, with 11 bases between. Germline lookup yields CDR1 DFQATT and CDR2 SNEGSKA (reference sequence). The CDR3 runs to 14 residues. CDR3 sequence: CSASDGSVNTEAFF. The CDR3, as DNA: TGCAGTGCTAGTGACGGGTCTGTGAACACTGAAGCTTTCTTT.

The rearrangement links TRBV5-1 to TRBJ2-7, with a weak D call TRBD1 (5 bases). Trimming removed 4 bases at V and 0 bases at J, with 17 bases between. The V gene's germline CDR1 is SGHRS and CDR2 YFSETQ. The CDR3 runs to 16 residues. CDR3 residues: CASSPGRDSPSYEQYF. The CDR3 DNA reads as TGCGCCAGCAGCCCGGGCAGGGATTCACCCTCCTACGAGCAGTACTTC. Using reference TRBV5-1 and TRBJ2-7 for the parts outside the CDR3, the full variable domain is KAGVTQTPRYLIKTRGQQVTLSCSPISGHRSVSWYQQTPGQGLQFLFEYFSETQRNKGNFPGRFSGRQFSNSRSEMNVSTLELGDSALYLCASSPGRDSPSYEQYFGPGTRLTVT.

This clone was detected only once. J is TRBJ2-3 and V is TRBV28; TRBD2 might be the D (6 bases). Germline V CDR1 and CDR2: MDHEN, SYDVKM. Trimming stripped 5 bases from V and 3 bases from J, with 15 bases between. CDR3 length: 15 residues. CDR3 loop: CASSHLGGETDTQYF. As DNA, the CDR3 is TGTGCCAGCAGTCACCTGGGCGGGGAGACAGATACGCAGTATTTT. The variable domain in full, completed from reference TRBV28 and TRBJ2-3, reads DVKVTQSSRYLVKRTGEKVFLECVQDMDHENMFWYRQDPGLGLRLIYFSYDVKMKEKGDIPEGYSVSREKKERFSLILESASTNQTSMYLCASSHLGGETDTQYFGPGTRLTVL.

The chain is built from TRBV20-1 and TRBJ1-2, with TRBD1 matching over 9 bases. The CDR3 is 11 amino acids. The V segment lost 5 bases and the J segment 5 bases; nucleotides outside the gene matches: 0. Germline values: CDR1 DFQATT, CDR2 SNEGSKA (reference sequence). In DNA, the CDR3 is TGCAGTGCTGGACAGGGGTATGGCTACACCTTC. Protein sequence: CSAGQGYGYTF.

Regarding this clone: Other DNA sequences of this sample code for an identical CDR3. J is TRBJ1-1 and V is TRBV18, with 10 bases identical to TRBD1. Germline assignment: CDR1 KGHSH and CDR2 LQKENI. The CDR3 spans 15 residues. V was pared by 2 bases and J by 4 bases, with 4 bases of the junction left unmatched. CDR3 DNA: TGTGCCAGCTCACCATCTGGACAGGGGGGCACTGAAGCTTTCTTT. This sequence encodes CASSPSGQGGTEAFF.

The chain combines TRBV6-4 with TRBJ2-6; tentatively, D is TRBD1 (6 bases). The CDR3 is made up of 15 amino acids. The V and J ends lost 6 bases and 4 bases respectively, with 13 bases between them. Germline loops: CDR1 MRHNA, CDR2 SNTAGT. This CDR3 reads CASRTRGTGANVLTF. Here the CDR3 DNA reads TGTGCCAGCAGAACCAGGGGAACAGGGGCCAACGTCCTGACTTTC.

The chain carries TRBV14 and TRBJ2-7; D unresolved. The CDR3 sequence is 13 residues long. V was cut by 0 bases and J by 4 bases, with 7 bases left in between. Germline V CDR1 and CDR2: SGHDN, FVKESK. The CDR3 DNA sequence: TGTGCCAGCAGCCAAGACCCGGATTACGAGCAGTACTTC. It is translated as CASSQDPDYEQYF. The complete variable domain, with remaining parts taken from reference TRBV14 and TRBJ2-7, reads EAGVTQFPSHSVIEKGQTVTLRCDPISGHDNLYWYRRVMGKEIKFLLHFVKESKQDESGMPNNRFLAERTGGTYSTLKVQPAELEDSGVYFCASSQDPDYEQYFGPGTRLTVT.

The rearrangement uses TRBV16 and TRBJ2-4; no reliable D call. This CDR3 spans 14 amino acids. The germline V gene has CDR1 KGHSY and CDR2 FQNENV. V was cut by 4 bases and J by 6 bases, with 13 bases left in between. CDR3 DNA sequence: TGTGCCAGCAGCCCCCCGGATTCTCCAAACATTCAGTACTTC. Protein sequence: CASSPPDSPNIQYF.

V and J are TRBV19 and TRBJ2-7, with D perhaps TRBD2 (6 bases). The CDR3 has 14 residues. Germline V gene sequence: CDR1 LNHDA, CDR2 SQIVND (reference sequence). Trimming stripped 3 bases from V and 4 bases from J, with 13 bases between. The CDR3 region has the DNA TGTGCCAGTAGTATTGGAGCCGGAGGGTACGAGCAGTACGTC. This codes for CASSIGAGGYEQYV.

This clone came up a few times. An end of the junction does not agree with germline; a read error may underlie this. The J gene is TRBJ1-1, the V gene TRBV29-1; tentative D call: TRBD1 (6 bases). The CDR3 runs 8 residues. The germline V gene encodes CDR1 SQVTM and CDR2 ANQGSEA. The DNA of the CDR3 is TGCAGCGACGTACAGGGCCTCTTT. Translating it yields CSDVQGLF.

V is TRBV25-1 and J is TRBJ1-2; 8 bases line up with TRBD1. V dropped 3 bases and J dropped 8; count of bases not matched to a gene: 5. This CDR3 comprises 13 residues. Per germline, CDR1 MGHDK and CDR2 SYGVNS. The CDR3 here is CASSDQGARGYTF. The CDR3 bases are TGTGCCAGCAGTGATCAGGGGGCGAGGGGCTACACCTTC.

The rearrangement uses TRBV27 and TRBJ2-1; D unclear. This CDR3 spans 15 amino acids. Germline CDR1 reads MNHEY; CDR2 reads SMNVEV (reference sequence). Trimming removed 6 bases at V and 4 bases at J, with 16 bases between. The CDR3 sequence: CASSSPLTGYNEQFF. CDR3 in DNA: TGTGCCAGCAGCTCCCCCCTGACTGGTTACAATGAGCAGTTCTTC.

V gene TRBV3-1 (or the pseudogene TRBV3-2) combines with J gene TRBJ2-2, with TRBD1 matching over 8 bases. Unmatched junction bases numbered 9, after V lost 1 base and J lost 5 bases. Germline CDR1 reads LGHDT; CDR2 reads YNNKEL (reference sequence). The CDR3 covers 17 residues. The CDR3 sequence: CASSQVYGRGRTGELFF. DNA of the CDR3: TGTGCCAGCAGCCAAGTTTACGGCAGGGGGCGGACCGGGGAGCTGTTTTTT.

This chain joins TRBV12-3 or TRBV12-4 and TRBJ2-7; D not resolved. There are 10 residues in the CDR3. Trimming cost V 2 bases and J 4 bases, with 0 bases left between them. Here the CDR3 reads CASSLYEQYF. Here the CDR3 DNA reads TGTGCCAGCAGTTTATACGAGCAGTACTTC.

The gene calls are TRBV5-1 and TRBJ2-2; possible D gene TRBD2, 6 bases. The V gene's germline CDR1 is SGHRS and CDR2 YFSETQ. V dropped 4 bases and J dropped 4 bases, with 17 bases sitting between them. CDR3 length: 16 residues. This chain's CDR3 is CASSLGAGKATGELFF. CDR3 nucleotides: TGCGCCAGCAGCCTAGGGGCGGGAAAAGCCACCGGGGAGCTGTTTTTT.

The chain uses TRBV5-8 and TRBJ1-5; D not resolved. The CDR3 contains 15 residues. V was shortened by 0 bases and J by 0 bases, with 7 bases between the two germline ends. The germline CDR1 and CDR2 sequences are SGHTS and YDEGEE. The CDR3 region is CASSLGSYSNQPQHF. Here the CDR3 DNA reads TGTGCCAGCAGCTTGGGTAGTTATAGCAATCAGCCCCAGCATTTT.

The rearrangement joins TRBV4-2 to TRBJ1-2; D unclear. Per the germline V gene, CDR1 is LGHNA and CDR2 is YNFKEQ. This CDR3 is 15 amino acids long. V lost 0 bases, J lost 9 bases, and 17 bases lay in between. The CDR3 bases are TGTGCCAGCAGCCAAGACGCGGCTGCAAACTACCGCTACACCTTC. The encoded protein is CASSQDAAANYRYTF.

This clone was seen a single time. The chain has TRBV24-1 and TRBJ2-1, with D perhaps TRBD1 (6 bases). CDR1 is KGHDR and CDR2 is SFDVKD in the germline V gene. With 4 bases removed from V and 0 bases from J, the gap between germline ends came to 9 bases. The length of the CDR3 is 15 residues. In DNA, the CDR3 is TGTGCCACCAGTGAAGCGGACAGCTCCTACAATGAGCAGTTCTTC. Its protein product is CATSEADSSYNEQFF.

V is TRBV6-5 and J is TRBJ1-6; 9 bases fit TRBD1. Germline CDR1 is MNHEY and CDR2 is SVGAGI. The junction had 2 bases not matched to a gene; V was cut back by 0 bases and J by 5 bases. This CDR3 has 16 amino acids. The CDR3 region is CASSYSTGGNNSPLHF. The CDR3, as DNA: TGTGCCAGCAGTTACTCGACAGGGGGAAATAATTCACCCCTCCACTTT.

The J gene is TRBJ1-4, the V gene TRBV7-9; D not resolved. Germline V gives CDR1 SEHNR, CDR2 FQNEAQ (reference sequence). V was pared by 4 bases and J by 6 bases, with 12 bases between. There are 14 residues in the CDR3. CDR3 sequence: CASSSDTNYEKLFF. The CDR3 nucleotides are TGTGCCAGCAGCTCCGACACGAATTATGAAAAACTGTTTTTT. The full variable domain, completed using reference TRBV7-9 and TRBJ1-4, is DTGVSQNPRHKITKRGQNVTFRCDPISEHNRLYWYRQTLGQGPEFLTYFQNEAQLEKSRLLSDRFSAERPKGSFSTLEIQRTEQGDSAMYLCASSSDTNYEKLFFGSGTQLSVL.

The J gene is TRBJ2-7, the V gene TRBV18; possible D gene TRBD1, 6 bases. Germline loops: CDR1 KGHSH, CDR2 LQKENI. Trimming shortened V by 3 bases and J by 5 bases, and 11 bases separated the two germline ends. CDR3 length equals 13 residues. DNA of the CDR3: TGTGCCAGCTCACCGTACAGGGACCACGAGCAGTACTTC. This codes for CASSPYRDHEQYF.

The CDR3 DNA reads as TGTGCCAGCAGCTGGGAGGGGGCCAGGAATGAGCAGTTCTTC. Protein: CASSWEGARNEQFF. The gene calls are TRBV7-2 and TRBJ2-1; the D call may be TRBD1 or TRBD2 (7 bases each). The CDR3 has 14 amino acids. The ends were cut back, 4 bases at V and 7 bases at J, with 14 bases in the middle. Germline V lookup: CDR1 SGHTA, CDR2 FQGNSA.

J is TRBJ1-1 and V is TRBV5-1; D ambiguous. With 8 bases removed from V and 1 base from J, the gap between germline ends came to 15 bases. Germline V gene lookup returns CDR1 SGHRS and CDR2 YFSETQ. The CDR3 extends over 14 amino acids. The CDR3 sequence is CASAARGPNTEAFF. CDR3 nucleotide sequence: TGCGCCAGTGCCGCCCGAGGGCCGAACACTGAAGCTTTCTTT.

The chain has TRBV7-2 and TRBJ1-2; tentative D call: TRBD1 (6 bases). The CDR3 is 14 amino acids. CDR1 is SGHTA and CDR2 is FQGNSA in the germline V gene. Trimming removed 1 base from V and 8 bases from J, with 14 bases in between. The CDR3 region is CASSLGTALGGYTF. CDR3 DNA: TGTGCCAGCAGCTTAGGGACAGCCCTGGGAGGCTACACCTTC.

The gene calls are TRBV28 and TRBJ2-3, with D possibly matching TRBD2 (6 bases). Between the trimmed V and J ends, which lost 2 bases and 3 bases, there was a span of 12 bases. The length of the CDR3 is 15 residues. Looked up from germline, CDR1 is MDHEN and CDR2 is SYDVKM. The CDR3 bases are TGTGCCAGCAGTTTAACTAGCCTGACTACAGATACGCAGTATTTT. Translated, it gives CASSLTSLTTDTQYF.

This rearrangement joins TRBV28 to TRBJ1-1; possibly TRBD1 for D (6 bases). The CDR3 loop spans 17 amino acids. Germline V lookup: CDR1 MDHEN, CDR2 SYDVKM. Trimming left V 7 bases short and J 0 bases short, with 21 bases between. The CDR3 DNA sequence: TGTGCCAGCACCCTGGGGGGGCCAGGGGACATGAACACTGAAGCTTTCTTT. It encodes CASTLGGPGDMNTEAFF. The full variable domain, rest sourced from reference TRBV28 and TRBJ1-1, is DVKVTQSSRYLVKRTGEKVFLECVQDMDHENMFWYRQDPGLGLRLIYFSYDVKMKEKGDIPEGYSVSREKKERFSLILESASTNQTSMYLCASTLGGPGDMNTEAFFGQGTRLTVV.

V is TRBV7-6 and J is TRBJ2-1; a possible D gene is TRBD2 (7 bases). V was cut by 6 bases and J by 4 bases, with 13 bases left in between. From germline, CDR1 is SGHVS and CDR2 FNYEAQ. The CDR3 consists of 14 residues. CDR3 region: CASRGGGPYNEQFF. The CDR3 region has the DNA TGTGCCAGCAGGGGAGGGGGGCCATACAATGAGCAGTTCTTC.